The clone carrying this T cell receptor (beta chain) was recorded once. Profiling relied on immunoSEQ multiplex PCR, and the TCRdb table lists in-frame clones only, not all of them. Of roughly 50,000 clones in the sample, 65% to 80% were seen once. This sample stems from a study of T cell responses to AZD1222 COVID-19 vaccine. Trimming pared 4 bases from V and 5 bases from J, leaving 9 bases between. Per the germline V gene, CDR1 is MNHEY and CDR2 is SVGEGT. This CDR3 has 13 amino acids. The sequences come from peripheral blood, collected on day 0 of AZD1222 vaccination. The genes are TRBV6-2 or TRBV6-3 and TRBJ1-3; D call uncertain. The clonotype comes from an adult in good health. CDR3 residues: CASSFEGRNTIYF. CDR3 nucleotide sequence: TGTGCCAGCAGTTTCGAAGGGCGAAACACCATATATTTT.